The T cell receptor beta chain described here comes from a study of T cell changes during pregnancy in multiple sclerosis. Method: immunoSEQ multiplex PCR; TCRdb's copy keeps in-frame clones and lacks some. The repertoire consists of more than 90,000 clones, with about 94% occurring once and the leading ten covering approximately 1.5%. The sample here was peripheral blood, taken in the third trimester of pregnancy. The sequence derives from a female donor with multiple sclerosis, enrolled in a pregnancy study.

The CDR3 coding sequence is TGCAGCGTGGCGGGCTCTCGGGAGGGCCGGGGGAATGAGCAGTTCTTC. Translating gives CSVAGSREGRGNEQFF. The V gene is TRBV29-1, the J gene TRBJ2-1; 8 bases match TRBD2. V shed 6 bases and J 7 bases; nucleotides not matched to a gene: 17. CDR1 and CDR2 (germline): SQVTM, ANQGSEA. This CDR3 has 16 amino acids.